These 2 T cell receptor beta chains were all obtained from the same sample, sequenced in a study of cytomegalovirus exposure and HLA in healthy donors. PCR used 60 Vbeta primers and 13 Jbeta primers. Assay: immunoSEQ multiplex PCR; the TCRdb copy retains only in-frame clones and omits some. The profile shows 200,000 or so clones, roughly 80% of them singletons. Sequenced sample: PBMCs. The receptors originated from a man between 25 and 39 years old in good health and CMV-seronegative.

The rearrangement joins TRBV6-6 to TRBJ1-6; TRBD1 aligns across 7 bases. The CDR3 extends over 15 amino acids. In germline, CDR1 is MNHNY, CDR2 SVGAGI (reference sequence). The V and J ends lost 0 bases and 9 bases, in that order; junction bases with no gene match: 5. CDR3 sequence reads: CASSYSSGTASPLHF. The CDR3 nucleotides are TGTGCCAGCAGTTACTCTTCAGGGACAGCTTCACCCCTCCACTTT.

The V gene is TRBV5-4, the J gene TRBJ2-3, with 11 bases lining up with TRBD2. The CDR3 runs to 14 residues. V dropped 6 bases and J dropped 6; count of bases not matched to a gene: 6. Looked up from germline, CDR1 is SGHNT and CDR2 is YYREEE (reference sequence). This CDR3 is CASKPGLAADTQYF. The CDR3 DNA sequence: TGTGCCAGCAAACCGGGACTAGCGGCTGATACGCAGTATTTT.